The clone carrying this T cell receptor (beta chain) was observed a few times. What it recognizes is unknown. Germline V lookup: CDR1 SGHNT, CDR2 YYREEE (reference sequence). The trim removed 5 bases at V and 3 bases at J, leaving 7 bases unmatched. The CDR3 totals 14 residues. Using a J-beta primer mix together with a sample-barcoded 5' primer, a second PCR was run for roughly 7 to 12 cycles. MiXCR was run by TCRdb on the 5' RACE reads, yielding one entry per CDR3 protein. The table includes about 1.4 million distinct CDR3 sequences, 59% detected once. The data belong to a study of blood T cells in healthy people across ages. Points from the study as a whole: TCR beta diversity correlated strongly with naive T cell percentage. Any changes in expanded clonotypes were possibly confounded, as donor CMV status remained unknown. Long-lived and aged donors differed, with more naive CD4+ cells and higher diversity in the long-lived. When one million T cells were used, diversity estimates were thought to be underestimates.

The clonotype was recovered from a man aged 18 to 29 in good health. Sample: blood. The V and J genes are TRBV5-4 and TRBJ2-7; 8 bases line up with TRBD2. The CDR3 region is CASSYTGTSYEQYF. CDR3 DNA: TGTGCCAGCAGTTATACCGGGACTAGCTACGAGCAGTACTTC.